One sample yielded the 22 T cell receptor beta chains listed below, sequenced in a study of cytomegalovirus exposure and HLA in healthy donors. The assay was immunoSEQ multiplex PCR, and TCRdb's table has in-frame clones only and misses some. The sample records 200,000 to 300,000 clones, around 86% being singletons. Sequencing was carried out using PBMCs. The receptors stem from a woman in her twenties or thirties in good health and CMV-seropositive.

This clone was observed a single time. V gene TRBV5-1 combines with J gene TRBJ2-1; 7 nucleotides agree with TRBD2. V shed 4 bases and J 9 bases; nucleotides not matched to a gene: 7. The CDR3 contains 13 residues. The germline V gene has CDR1 SGHRS and CDR2 YFSETQ. This CDR3 reads CASSRTSLAEQFF. The DNA for the CDR3 is TGCGCCAGCAGCCGGACTAGTCTGGCTGAGCAGTTCTTC.

The DNA for the CDR3 is TGCAGCGTTGAAGAGGGGGGGACCAGGGACAGGAAAAACATTCAGTACTTC. It is translated as CSVEEGGTRDRKNIQYF. J is TRBJ2-4 and V is TRBV29-1, with D tentatively TRBD1 (8 bases). Trimming removed 0 bases from V and 4 bases from J, with 19 bases in between. The CDR3 consists of 17 residues. From germline, CDR1 is SQVTM and CDR2 ANQGSEA. Variable domain in full (rest from reference TRBV29-1 and TRBJ2-4): SAVISQKPSRDICQRGTSLTIQCQVDSQVTMMFWYRQQPGQSLTLIATANQGSEATYESGFVIDKFPISRPNLTFSTLTVSNMSPEDSSIYLCSVEEGGTRDRKNIQYFGAGTRLSVL.

The chain employs TRBV7-9 and TRBJ1-4; 7 bases are a match to TRBD1. Trimming at V came to 5 bases and at J to 7 bases, leaving 10 bases not matched to a gene. CDR3 length equals 15 residues. Germline loops: CDR1 SEHNR, CDR2 FQNEAQ (reference sequence). The chain's CDR3 is CASSPGTGEAEKLFF. The CDR3 region has the DNA TGTGCCAGCAGCCCCGGTACAGGGGAGGCTGAAAAACTGTTTTTT.

The chain couples TRBV9 to TRBJ1-1; D remains unclear. Germline V gene sequence: CDR1 SGDLS, CDR2 YYNGEE. This CDR3 spans 13 amino acids. V was clipped by 0 bases and J by 12 bases, with 15 bases between them. Here the CDR3 DNA reads TGTGCCAGCAGCGTAGAATTCTCGAGGGAAACTTTCTTT. It encodes CASSVEFSRETFF. Using reference TRBV9 and TRBJ1-1 for the parts outside the CDR3, the full variable domain is DSGVTQTPKHLITATGQRVTLRCSPRSGDLSVYWYQQSLDQGLQFLIQYYNGEERAKGNILERFSAQQFPDLHSELNLSSLELGDSALYFCASSVEFSRETFFGQGTRLTVV.

This chain links TRBV5-1 with TRBJ2-7; D is possibly TRBD2 (5 bases). CDR1 is SGHRS and CDR2 is YFSETQ in the germline V gene. The CDR3 has 17 amino acids. The ends were cut back, 1 base at V and 2 bases at J, with 19 bases in the middle. CDR3 sequence (DNA): TGCGCCAGCAGCTTGTCTCAAACGGTCGGGGTCCCCTACGAGCAGTACTTC. Residues: CASSLSQTVGVPYEQYF.

CDR3 amino acids: CASSRGGVPDTQYF. The CDR3 DNA reads as TGTGCCAGCAGCCGAGGAGGGGTCCCAGATACGCAGTATTTT. V gene TRBV5-6 combines with J gene TRBJ2-3; a weak D match, TRBD2 (6 bases). Between the trimmed V and J ends, which lost 4 bases and 4 bases, there was a span of 13 bases. Germline V gene lookup returns CDR1 SGHDT and CDR2 YYEEEE. The CDR3 contains 14 residues.

This clone was found a few times. This chain connects TRBV5-1 to TRBJ1-4; 7 bases align to TRBD1. Germline-derived CDR1 and CDR2 are SGHRS and YFSETQ. The CDR3 is 14 residues long. V shed 6 bases and J 8 bases; nucleotides not matched to a gene: 10. CDR3 DNA: TGCGCCAGCAAGGATCAGGGGGGCCAGGAAAAACTGTTTTTT. This gives the protein CASKDQGGQEKLFF.

This clone was seen more than once but under ten times. This chain joins TRBV19 and TRBJ2-7; weak D call: TRBD2 (6 bases). V lost 10 bases, J lost 2 bases, and 12 bases lay in between. CDR1 and CDR2 from the germline V gene are LNHDA and SQIVND (reference sequence). The CDR3 is 12 residues long. CDR3 coding DNA: TGTGCCACAATGGCGGGACCCTACGAGCAGTACTTC. This encodes CATMAGPYEQYF.

This chain joins TRBV20-1 and TRBJ1-1; perhaps TRBD1 as D (6 bases). Germline V gives CDR1 DFQATT, CDR2 SNEGSKA (reference sequence). Between the trimmed V and J ends, which lost 3 bases and 8 bases, there was a span of 7 bases. The length of the CDR3 is 10 residues. CDR3 nucleotide sequence: TGCAGTGCTAGTGGGGGCGAAGCTTTCTTT. Residues: CSASGGEAFF.

J is TRBJ2-5 and V is TRBV19, with 12 nucleotides matching TRBD2. This CDR3 region has 18 residues. The V segment lost 3 bases and the J segment 4 bases; nucleotides outside the gene matches: 12. CDR1 and CDR2 (germline): LNHDA, SQIVND (reference sequence). In nucleotides, the CDR3 is TGTGCCAGTAGTATTCGTTACCTAGCGGGAGGGAGAGGAGAGACCCAGTACTTC. It yields the protein CASSIRYLAGGRGETQYF.

This chain links TRBV5-1 with TRBJ2-1; TRBD2 aligns across 8 bases. CDR1 SGHRS and CDR2 YFSETQ come from the germline V gene. The CDR3 is 15 amino acids. CDR3 residues: CASESTLAEDNEQFF. DNA of the CDR3: TGCGCATCCGAGAGCACACTAGCGGAAGACAATGAGCAGTTCTTC.

This sequence joins TRBV18 and TRBJ1-1, with unresolved D. Germline CDR1 reads KGHSH; CDR2 reads LQKENI. This CDR3 region has 14 residues. V dropped 4 bases and J dropped 1 base, with 10 bases sitting between them. The CDR3 region has the DNA TGTGCCAGCTCACTAGTAACAGCGAACACTGAAGCTTTCTTT. Its protein is CASSLVTANTEAFF.

V and J are TRBV28 and TRBJ2-5; TRBD2 matches at 10 bases. The CDR3 covers 21 residues. Germline V gene lookup returns CDR1 MDHEN and CDR2 SYDVKM. V lost 4 bases and J lost 0; bases outside the gene matches: 20. The CDR3 sequence is CASSWALPGLATELYQETQYF. The CDR3 nucleotides read TGTGCCAGCAGTTGGGCCCTACCGGGACTAGCGACTGAACTGTACCAAGAGACCCAGTACTTC.

V and J are TRBV10-1 and TRBJ1-1; weak D call: TRBD1 (6 bases). V lost 3 bases, J lost 0 bases, and 17 bases lay in between. In germline, CDR1 is WNHNN, CDR2 SYGVQD (reference sequence). The CDR3 consists of 17 residues. The CDR3 sequence is CASSEFSLGQLNTEAFF. As DNA, the CDR3 is TGCGCCAGCAGTGAATTTAGTCTCGGACAGCTGAACACTGAAGCTTTCTTT.

The chain carries TRBV11-2 and TRBJ2-3, with 8 bases lining up with TRBD2. Trimming removed 0 bases from V and 2 bases from J; junction bases left unmatched: 10. CDR3 length equals 18 residues. Germline V CDR1 and CDR2: SGHAT, FQNNGV. CDR3 amino acids: CASSLDHGRVGVTDTQYF. CDR3 in DNA: TGTGCCAGCAGCTTAGATCACGGGAGGGTGGGGGTCACAGATACGCAGTATTTT. Full variable domain (remainder filled in from reference TRBV11-2 and TRBJ2-3): EAGVAQSPRYKIIEKRQSVAFWCNPISGHATLYWYQQILGQGPKLLIQFQNNGVVDDSQLPKDRFSAERLKGVDSTLKIQPAKLEDSAVYLCASSLDHGRVGVTDTQYFGPGTRLTVL.

This chain joins TRBV4-1 and TRBJ2-7, with TRBD2 as a possible D gene (7 bases). The CDR3 is 16 residues long. V gave up 3 bases and J gave up 3 bases, with 18 bases separating them. Germline V gene sequence: CDR1 MGHRA, CDR2 YSYEKL. CDR3 loop: CASSQGGTPTFYEQYF. The CDR3 DNA is TGCGCCAGCAGCCAGGGAGGGACACCGACGTTCTACGAGCAGTACTTC.

The rearrangement links TRBV28 to TRBJ1-1; 8 bases agree with TRBD1. Germline V lookup: CDR1 MDHEN, CDR2 SYDVKM. This CDR3 comprises 14 residues. The junction had 4 bases not matched to a gene; V was cut back by 3 bases and J by 4 bases. In DNA form, the CDR3 reads TGTGCCAGCAGTTTCACAGGGGGTTCCACTGAAGCTTTCTTT. It is translated as CASSFTGGSTEAFF.

This clone was counted a few times. This sequence joins TRBV6-1 and TRBJ1-4; TRBD1 agrees at 8 bases. The germline V gene encodes CDR1 MNHNS and CDR2 SASEGT. The CDR3 sequence is 17 residues long. Trimming removed 2 bases from V and 8 bases from J; junction bases left unmatched: 13. The CDR3 loop reads CASSERGQAIMREKLFF. The CDR3 DNA reads TGTGCCAGCAGTGAAAGGGGACAGGCGATTATGCGGGAAAAACTGTTTTTT.

The J gene is TRBJ2-7, the V gene TRBV6-1; weak D call: TRBD1 (6 bases). The germline gives CDR1 MNHNS, CDR2 SASEGT. V shed 2 bases and J shed 6 bases, with 14 bases lying between them. There are 14 residues in the CDR3. Here the CDR3 DNA reads TGTGCCAGCAGTGAAAGACAGGTCGTCTCCGAGCAGTACTTC. This translates into CASSERQVVSEQYF.

V and J are TRBV11-2 and TRBJ1-1, with D uncertain. CDR1 SGHAT and CDR2 FQNNGV come from the germline V gene. V lost 7 bases, J lost 1 base, and 16 bases lay in between. The CDR3 length is 15 residues. CDR3 in DNA: TGTGCCAGCACTCCCCCCCACCCAGGGAACACTGAAGCTTTCTTT. It encodes CASTPPHPGNTEAFF. The full variable domain, rest sourced from reference TRBV11-2 and TRBJ1-1, is EAGVAQSPRYKIIEKRQSVAFWCNPISGHATLYWYQQILGQGPKLLIQFQNNGVVDDSQLPKDRFSAERLKGVDSTLKIQPAKLEDSAVYLCASTPPHPGNTEAFFGQGTRLTVV.

CDR3 sequence: CAWFPGLAGIPQHYEQYF. The CDR3 DNA reads as TGTGCCTGGTTTCCCGGACTAGCGGGTATTCCTCAACATTACGAGCAGTACTTC. V gene TRBV30 combines with J gene TRBJ2-7; 11 bases align to TRBD2. V shed 5 bases and J 4 bases; nucleotides not matched to a gene: 19. Germline V gene data show CDR1 as GTSNPN and CDR2 as SVGIG (reference sequence). This CDR3 contains 18 residues. Full variable domain (outside the CDR3, taken from reference TRBV30 and TRBJ2-7): SQTIHQWPATLVQPVGSPLSLECTVEGTSNPNLYWYRQAAGRGLQLLFYSVGIGQISSEVPQNLSASRPQDRQFILSSKKLLLSDSGFYLCAWFPGLAGIPQHYEQYFGPGTRLTVT.

This chain links TRBV7-6 with TRBJ2-7, with a tentative D call TRBD1 (6 bases). V was pared by 1 base and J by 0 bases, with 13 bases between. Germline loops: CDR1 SGHVS, CDR2 FNYEAQ. The CDR3 length is 16 residues. The CDR3 sequence is CASSLEAGELSYEQYF. The CDR3 nucleotides are TGTGCCAGCAGCTTAGAGGCAGGGGAACTCTCCTACGAGCAGTACTTC.